The entry below gives a single TCR beta chain sequence along with its context. This clone was picked up one time. Its antigen target is currently unknown. Base quality data are lacking; no much larger clone is found one base away. Using the deep immunoSEQ assay, multiplex PCR amplified TCR CDR3 regions from genomic DNA. For each cell subset, the extracted genomic DNA was distributed evenly across all wells of several immunoSEQ 96-well plates, and each plate served as one replicate. For sorted subsets, roughly 190 ng of genomic DNA, equivalent to some 33,000 T cell genomes, went into each replicate PCR. Purified libraries were quantified with a Qubit 3.0 fluorometer, sized on a Bioanalyzer 2100, and re-quantified with the KAPA Library Quantification kit. A separate single-read 150-cycle Illumina NextSeq 550 flow cell was used to sequence each immunoSEQ 96-well plate. In the source study's methods: Because the immunoSEQ output included only junctional sequences and no quality scores, the filtering could not be the same as the filtering used for full-length reads. To assign V/J genes and CDR3, sequences were annotated against IMGT germline references using PyIR, a Python wrapper for IgBLAST v1.9. Reads were filtered out if the reads had weak V/J assignments (E-value above 1e-6), no CDR3, stop codons, out-of-frame junctions, or ambiguous translated residues. V3J clonotypes were defined by identical inferred V gene, J gene, and CDR3 amino acid sequence. Percentage overlap between repertoires was calculated by dividing the number of shared unique clonotypes by the size of the smaller repertoire. Richness of each repertoire was evaluated using RTK rarefaction, the Chao1 estimator, and Recon v2.1 estimates of unobserved clonotypes. Generation probabilities for all TCRbeta clonotypes obtained by the gDNA method from several donors were computed using OLGA. TCRdb retrieved this table from immuneACCESS and kept in-frame rearrangements only. Not all clones are present; in checked studies, unresolved V genes account for under half, and no reason is known for the remainder. V and J calls and clone size come straight from that table; D and trimming were deduced from the DNA. The sample records about 2.1 million clones, under 95% of which are singletons. Under 2% of the sample is taken by the ten largest.

This entry comes from a study of shared clonotypes between healthy human individuals (dated by TCRdb to about 2020). Concerning the study at large: The cohort comprised a couple of women and three men aged 18 to 49 years. For each donor, CD4 naive and CD4 memory were each given three plates, CD8 naive was given two plates, and CD8 memory was given one plate. To estimate repertoire size and how much clonotypes are shared between individuals, the study performed deep sequencing of blood TCR repertoires from a handful of healthy adults. Libraries were prepared and TCR repertoires were sequenced by different laboratories using diverse techniques, in order to increase sequencing depth and limit assay-specific biases. Each donor's leukapheresis produced roughly between roughly 0.85 and 9 billion PBMCs.

CD8 naive samples consisted of CD45RO-negative cells that were positively selected for CCR7, yielding a CD45RA+CCR7+ population without TemRA cells. The donors were healthy, HIV-negative adults who had no recently reported acute infections or vaccinations. All donors were Caucasian adults living in Nashville, Tennessee, USA. Blood was obtained by leukapheresis, after which PBMCs were separated by Ficoll-Histopaque density gradient centrifugation and cryopreserved in liquid nitrogen vapor phase. Analytical flow cytometry was used to check the purity and quantity of each magnetically sorted T cell population. Genomic DNA was isolated from each sorted fraction and quantified by UV absorbance on a Nanodrop 2000c. As encoded in the germline V gene, CDR1 is MNHEY while CDR2 is SVGAGI. V and J lose 3 bases and 5 bases, and a span of 13 bases separates them. The CDR3 spans 14 residues, from the cysteine through the phenylalanine. The sequence is cut down to CDR3 DNA, 42 bases in frame from base 1.

Overall results and qualifications from the work: Sampling was limited to blood, and TCR repertoires in tissue likely differ from TCR repertoires in blood. The genetic and exposure-history diversity represented was limited by the small number of donors. Compared with non-shared clonotypes, the clonotypes found in all four sorted-subset donors had higher generation probabilities. Incomplete sequencing was indicated by rarefaction of sorted-subset datasets, despite the large sequencing depth. When several donors were compared, the shared fraction of clonotypes was about 5.5% for naive CD4, over 3% for naive CD8, 2.3% for memory CD4, and roughly 0.43% for memory CD8. Based on pairwise subsampling, the degree of clonotype sharing among donors was expected to be affected by sequencing depth. Naive subsets generally had larger estimated clonotype richness than memory subsets.

This chain is built from TRBV6-5 and TRBJ2-5; a weak D assignment points to TRBD1 (6 bases agree). Specimen: naive CD8+ T cells from PBMCs. The intended sense of this specimen's cell subset or site label: CD45RA+CCR7+. This clonotype was sampled from a man aged 18-30 years in good health. Some clones in this sample may be carry-over from other donors' samples. The CDR3 protein is CASSYRTARETQYF. The nucleotide sequence is given as TGTGCCAGCAGTTATCGGACAGCCAGGGAGACCCAGTACTTC.